The 10 T cell receptor beta chains reported below all come from one sample, sequenced in a study of regulatory T cells in long-lasting Graves disease. Time point reported: persistent/refractory GD, antithyroid drugs over 5 years with positive TRAb. PBMC-derived RNA was used for the TCR library. TCR beta libraries were built with iRepertoire HTBI primers and Arm-PCR of CDR3 regions. TCRdb processed the multiplex PCR reads anew with MiXCR; each CDR3 protein has one entry. Of 350,000 to 450,000 distinct CDR3 sequences listed, roughly 21% are singletons. Material: peripheral blood mononuclear cells (PBMCs), obtained when the disease was refractory, from a patient treated with antithyroid drugs. The receptor set was obtained from a female donor with Graves disease.

This clonotype was observed many times. V is TRBV10-3 and J is TRBJ2-7; tentative D call: TRBD2 (7 bases). V lost 11 bases and J lost 4, with 30 bases in between. The CDR3 runs 17 residues. Looked up from germline, CDR1 is ENHRY and CDR2 is SYGVKD. This chain's CDR3 is CAVSEAGWGRGGYEQYF. The CDR3, as DNA: TGTGCCGTGAGCGAAGCGGGATGGGGGCGCGGAGGATACGAGCAGTACTTC.

About this clonotype itself: One junction end disagrees with the germline gene, perhaps due to a read error. The chain has TRBV7-9 and TRBJ1-1, with D possibly TRBD1 on 5 matching bases. The CDR3 has 14 residues. Germline CDR1 reads SEHNR; CDR2 reads FQNEAQ (reference sequence). Here the CDR3 reads CASSQPFRGTEASF. CDR3 in DNA: TGTGCCAGCAGCCAACCATTTCGGGGGACTGAAGCTTCCTTT.

In its sample, this clonotype was seen many times. The chain is built from TRBV28 and TRBJ1-6; TRBD1 aligns across 7 bases. Looked up from germline, CDR1 is MDHEN and CDR2 is SYDVKM. Trimming at V came to 7 bases and at J to 8 bases, leaving 5 bases not matched to a gene. The CDR3 is 13 residues long. CDR3 coding DNA: TGTGCCAGCATAGGGGGCCGAGATTCACCCCTCCACTTT. This translates into CASIGGRDSPLHF. Supplemented by reference TRBV28 and TRBJ1-6, the full variable domain reads DVKVTQSSRYLVKRTGEKVFLECVQDMDHENMFWYRQDPGLGLRLIYFSYDVKMKEKGDIPEGYSVSREKKERFSLILESASTNQTSMYLCASIGGRDSPLHFGNGTRLTVT.

The chain couples TRBV30 to TRBJ2-7; D tentatively fits TRBD1 or TRBD2 (5 bases each). CDR1 GTSNPN and CDR2 SVGIG come from the germline V gene (reference sequence). The CDR3 is 13 amino acids. Trimming left V 3 bases short and J 2 bases short, with 11 bases between. CDR3 protein: CAWSVEGPYEQYF. Here the CDR3 DNA reads TGTGCCTGGAGCGTCGAGGGGCCCTACGAGCAGTACTTC. The full variable domain, completed using reference TRBV30 and TRBJ2-7, is SQTIHQWPATLVQPVGSPLSLECTVEGTSNPNLYWYRQAAGRGLQLLFYSVGIGQISSEVPQNLSASRPQDRQFILSSKKLLLSDSGFYLCAWSVEGPYEQYFGPGTRLTVT.

This clonotype was seen only a few times. Here the CDR3 reads CASSLPLPGRINEKLFF. CDR3 in DNA: TGTGCCAGCAGCTTACCCCTTCCAGGCAGGATTAATGAAAAACTGTTTTTT. V usage is TRBV7-3 and J usage is TRBJ1-4, with D unresolved. This CDR3 is 17 amino acids long. Germline V gene data show CDR1 as SGHTA and CDR2 as FQGTGA. V was trimmed by 2 bases and J by 4 bases, leaving 17 bases between them.

This clonotype showed up just a few times. J is TRBJ2-7 and V is TRBV28; 7 positions match TRBD2. Germline loops: CDR1 MDHEN, CDR2 SYDVKM. The CDR3 is 15 amino acids. V shed 5 bases, J shed 4 bases, and the junction held 11 bases outside the gene matches. The DNA for the CDR3 is TGTGCCAGCAGTACCACTAGCGCGAGGGGTTACGAGCAGTACTTC. Its translation is CASSTTSARGYEQYF.

This sequence joins TRBV10-1 and TRBJ1-1, with D perhaps TRBD1 (6 bases). The germline V gene has CDR1 WNHNN and CDR2 SYGVQD (reference sequence). The CDR3 spans 15 residues. Trimming left V 4 bases short and J 4 bases short, with 16 bases between. The CDR3 loop is CASSGGGALVTEAFF. The CDR3 DNA is TGCGCCAGCAGTGGCGGGGGGGCGTTAGTCACTGAAGCTTTCTTT.

This clonotype occurred once. This may be a read error: a much more frequent sequence differs by one nucleotide. This CDR3 is CTSSLGGEGETQYF. For the CDR3, the DNA is TGTACCAGCAGCTTGGGTGGGGAGGGCGAGACCCAGTACTTC. The V call is TRBV11-2, the J call TRBJ2-5; TRBD2 aligns across 7 bases. CDR3 length equals 14 residues. Germline CDR1 is SGHAT and CDR2 is FQNNGV.

This clonotype appeared a few times. This chain joins TRBV29-1 and TRBJ1-2; TRBD1 agrees at 8 bases. The CDR3 sequence is 11 residues long. Germline V gene lookup returns CDR1 SQVTM and CDR2 ANQGSEA. V shed 5 bases and J 10 bases; nucleotides not matched to a gene: 6. CDR3 nucleotide sequence: TGCAGCGTTCAGGACAGGGAGGACTACACCTTC. It translates to CSVQDREDYTF.

The chain combines TRBV29-1 with TRBJ1-2; TRBD1 might be the D (6 bases). The CDR3 runs 13 residues. Per germline, CDR1 SQVTM and CDR2 ANQGSEA. The V and J ends lost 6 bases and 1 base respectively, with 12 bases between them. The CDR3 nucleotides read TGCAGCGTACCTCAGGGGATTAACTATGGCTACACCTTC. Its translation: CSVPQGINYGYTF.